Sequencing of this TCR beta chain was carried out in a study of blood T cell repertoires in COVID-19. The CDR3 loop spans 14 amino acids. The germline V gene has CDR1 SGHKS and CDR2 YYEKEE (reference sequence). After removal of 0 bases from V and 5 bases from J, the junction contained 3 bases not matched to a gene. TCRdb keeps only in-frame clones here, not all; method: immunoSEQ multiplex PCR. The repertoire has 200,000 to 300,000 clones, more than 75% of them found once; the top ten carry roughly 4.9%. The V call is TRBV5-5, the J call TRBJ1-2; 8 bases fit TRBD1. Input material: peripheral blood. This receptor was identified in an older woman with COVID-19, enrolled during active disease. CDR3: CASSLEDRGYGYTF. DNA of the CDR3: TGTGCCAGCAGCTTGGAAGACAGGGGTTATGGCTACACCTTC.